These 17 T cell receptor beta chains share one sample of origin, sequenced in a study of patients and donors after allogeneic stem cell transplantation. TCRdb reprocessed the RT-PCR reads with MiXCR, giving one entry per CDR3 protein. This sample has about 410,000 distinct CDR3 sequences; around 16% occur once, and the top ten carry 7% to 7.5%. Sequences were obtained from blood, either unsorted or a sorted T cell fraction (not recorded which). Receptors originate from a human donor who was either an allogeneic HSCT recipient or a stem cell or donor lymphocyte infusion donor (not recorded which). It is not recorded whose cells these are; they may come from a transplant donor.

The V and J genes are TRBV20-1 and TRBJ2-7, with TRBD2 as a possible D gene (6 bases). CDR1 is DFQATT and CDR2 is SNEGSKA in the germline V gene (reference sequence). The CDR3 has 14 amino acids. With 3 bases removed from V and 3 bases from J, the gap between germline ends came to 15 bases. The CDR3 protein is CSARGLRVRYEQYF. CDR3 in DNA: TGCAGTGCTAGGGGACTTAGGGTTCGCTACGAGCAGTACTTC.

This clonotype has a handful of counts. This chain connects TRBV6-1 to TRBJ2-7; 10 bases map to TRBD1. CDR1 is MNHNS and CDR2 is SASEGT in the germline V gene. The CDR3 is 13 residues long. J lost 9 bases, V lost 6 bases, and 8 bases had no gene match. For the CDR3, the DNA is TGTGCCAGCAGCCACCGGGACAGGGGAGGGCAGTACTTC. Translation gives CASSHRDRGGQYF.

By sample share, this clonotype is medium-sized. The rearrangement links TRBV6-1 to TRBJ1-6; 7 bases align to TRBD1. Looked up from germline, CDR1 is MNHNS and CDR2 is SASEGT. This CDR3 has 18 amino acids. Trimming cost V 5 bases and J 1 base; bases outside gene matches: 11. CDR3: CASSRGPQGKSYNSPLHF. The CDR3 bases are TGTGCCAGCAGTCGAGGCCCACAGGGGAAGTCCTATAATTCACCCCTCCACTTT.

In this sample, this clonotype turned up many times. The gene calls are TRBV29-1 and TRBJ1-1; TRBD1 matches 11 bases. CDR1 is SQVTM, CDR2 ANQGSEA, per germline. There are 13 residues in the CDR3. The ends lost 8 bases at V and 3 bases at J; junction bases unmatched: 5. DNA for the CDR3: TGCAGCTCGCAGGACAGGGGGCACACTGAAGCTTTCTTT. This sequence encodes CSSQDRGHTEAFF.

V usage is TRBV4-2 and J usage is TRBJ2-1; 8 bases fit TRBD2. V gave up 4 bases and J gave up 2 bases; unmatched junction bases: 7. CDR1 and CDR2 (germline): LGHNA, YNFKEQ. The CDR3 totals 16 residues. CDR3: CASSLGLADTYNEQFF. CDR3 sequence (DNA): TGTGCCAGCAGCCTCGGACTAGCTGATACCTACAATGAGCAGTTCTTC.

This chain links TRBV28 with TRBJ2-3; 8 bases line up with TRBD1. Germline V CDR1 and CDR2: MDHEN, SYDVKM. CDR3 length equals 16 residues. The J segment lost 4 bases and the V segment lost 0 bases, leaving 6 bases of the junction unmatched. CDR3 protein: CASSLWVDRGSDTQYF. CDR3 bases: TGTGCCAGCAGTTTATGGGTCGACAGGGGCTCAGATACGCAGTATTTT.

This clonotype has ten or more counts. The chain joins TRBV6-2 or TRBV6-3 to TRBJ2-1; TRBD2 matches 7 bases. Trimming cost V 7 bases and J 6 bases; bases outside gene matches: 9. This CDR3 has 14 amino acids. The germline gives CDR1 MNHEY, CDR2 SVGEGT. The CDR3 sequence is CASNEPGTTNEQFF. CDR3 bases: TGTGCCAGCAACGAACCCGGGACTACCAATGAGCAGTTCTTC.

The genes are TRBV13 and TRBJ2-1; 8 bases line up with TRBD2. V trimming: 2 bases; J trimming: 8 bases; junction bases outside the gene matches: 5. The CDR3 runs 14 residues. Per the germline V gene, CDR1 is PRHDT and CDR2 is FYEKMQ (reference sequence). CDR3 sequence reads: CASSLFGGADEQFF. Written as DNA, the CDR3 is TGTGCCAGCAGCTTATTCGGGGGGGCAGATGAGCAGTTCTTC.

This clonotype appeared once. This chain links TRBV2 with TRBJ1-2; 9 nucleotides match TRBD1. There are 13 residues in the CDR3. The V segment lost 5 bases and the J segment 5 bases; nucleotides outside the gene matches: 3. CDR1 is SNHLY, CDR2 FYNNEI, per germline. The CDR3 coding sequence is TGTGCCAGCAGTTGGGACAGGGATTATGGCTACACCTTC. It translates to CASSWDRDYGYTF.

The J gene is TRBJ2-5, the V gene TRBV30; 9 bases agree with TRBD2. The CDR3 has 16 residues. The V gene's germline CDR1 is GTSNPN and CDR2 SVGIG (reference sequence). V was pared by 0 bases and J by 7 bases, with 12 bases of the junction left unmatched. As DNA, the CDR3 is TGTGCCTGGAGTGTACTTGCGGGAGGGCCGTCCGGGACCCAGTACTTC. It yields the protein CAWSVLAGGPSGTQYF.

The V call is TRBV20-1, the J call TRBJ2-5, with D possibly matching TRBD2 (5 bases). Trimming removed 1 base at V and 2 bases at J, with 8 bases between. Germline V gives CDR1 DFQATT, CDR2 SNEGSKA (reference sequence). The CDR3 runs to 13 residues. The CDR3 region has the DNA TGCAGTGCTAGAGGGACTGTACAAGAGACCCAGTACTTC. This encodes CSARGTVQETQYF.

With respect to this clonotype: A clone one base away is much larger, so this may be a read error. The CDR3 nucleotides are TGTGCCAGCACAAGGAAGGGGAACTATGGCTACACCTTC. Residues: CASTRKGNYGYTF. The rearrangement joins TRBV6-6 to TRBJ1-2, with D tentatively TRBD1 (5 bases). Trimming left V 7 bases short and J 2 bases short, with 11 bases between. CDR3 length: 13 amino acids. In germline, CDR1 is MNHNY, CDR2 SVGAGI (reference sequence).

In this sample, this clonotype turned up once. A read error may account for a junction end that differs from germline. The chain carries TRBV7-9 and TRBJ2-3; 9 bases match TRBD2. This CDR3 contains 15 residues. The V gene's germline CDR1 is SEHNR and CDR2 FQNEAQ (reference sequence). The CDR3 region has the DNA TGTGCCAGCATGACATCAGCGGGAGGCACCGATACGCAGTATTTT. Residues: CASMTSAGGTDTQYF.

The CDR3 DNA follows: TGTGCCAGCAGCTTAGAATTAAAGGGGGTGAATGAGCAGTTCTTC. This translates into CASSLELKGVNEQFF. V and J are TRBV7-2 and TRBJ2-1; D is perhaps TRBD1 (6 bases). CDR3 length: 15 residues. V lost 1 base to trimming and J lost 7 bases, with 14 bases between them. The germline CDR1 and CDR2 sequences are SGHTA and FQGNSA. The full variable domain, rest sourced from reference TRBV7-2 and TRBJ2-1, is GAGVSQSPSNKVTEKGKDVELRCDPISGHTALYWYRQSLGQGLEFLIYFQGNSAPDKSGLPSDRFSAERTGGSVSTLTIQRTQQEDSAVYLCASSLELKGVNEQFFGPGTRLTVL.

This chain links TRBV2 with TRBJ2-1, with a possible D match to TRBD1 (5 bases). The CDR3 has 14 amino acids. Germline V gene data show CDR1 as SNHLY and CDR2 as FYNNEI. Trimming cost V 2 bases and J 3 bases, with 8 bases left between them. The CDR3 DNA follows: TGTGCCAGCAGTGAACAAGGGGTCTACAATGAGCAGTTCTTC. This codes for CASSEQGVYNEQFF.

The chain employs TRBV7-2 and TRBJ1-6; D is perhaps TRBD1 (5 bases). Deletions cut 5 bases from V and 8 bases from J, with 22 bases between. Germline values: CDR1 SGHTA, CDR2 FQGNSA. This CDR3 has 17 residues. The CDR3 DNA is TGTGCCAGCAGCCACCTGGAGGGACGGGTAGGGGATTCACCCCTCCACTTT. It codes for CASSHLEGRVGDSPLHF.

This clonotype was recorded a few times. This chain uses TRBV20-1 with TRBJ2-3; the D gene is possibly TRBD1 (5 bases). V was cut by 6 bases and J by 4 bases, with 17 bases left in between. This CDR3 is 14 amino acids long. CDR1 is DFQATT and CDR2 is SNEGSKA in the germline V gene (reference sequence). The CDR3 DNA follows: TGCAGTGCCCCAAACGGCAGGGTTGCAGATACGCAGTATTTT. Translating it yields CSAPNGRVADTQYF.